The clone carrying this T cell receptor (beta chain) was picked up a small number of times. As yet, its antigen is unknown. Amplification from RNA transcripts yielded the TCR beta CDR3 regions. Investigators did first-round RT-PCR with HTBI primers, then second-round multiplex PCR. One entry per CDR3 protein results from TCRdb running MiXCR on the multiplex PCR reads. Seen here are a few hundred thousand distinct CDR3 sequences, approximately 18% observed once, and the top ten hold roughly 2.4%. This CDR3 is built from 14 residues. V lost 1 base, J lost 6 bases, and 10 bases lay in between. The V gene's germline CDR1 is SGHVS and CDR2 FQNEAQ. The data were taken from a study of Graves' ophthalmopathy and Graves' hyperthyroidism. Study-level information: There was a collection of peripheral blood at initial diagnosis, before any treatment.

The study's findings and limits: A 13-signature model separated ophthalmopathy from stable hyperthyroidism, around 88% sensitivity, around 81% specificity. Also, most clonotypes expanded in the thyroid above 0.001 frequency appeared in blood. Ophthalmopathy progression predictions by the model showed about 75% specificity and over 60% sensitivity.

The chain joins TRBV7-8 to TRBJ2-1, with D unresolved. The clonotype originates from an adult woman with stable Graves' hyperthyroidism. Sequenced sample: peripheral blood. CDR3 bases: TGTGCCAGCAGCTTAGGTTTCCCGTTCAATGAGCAGTTCTTC. As protein: CASSLGFPFNEQFF.